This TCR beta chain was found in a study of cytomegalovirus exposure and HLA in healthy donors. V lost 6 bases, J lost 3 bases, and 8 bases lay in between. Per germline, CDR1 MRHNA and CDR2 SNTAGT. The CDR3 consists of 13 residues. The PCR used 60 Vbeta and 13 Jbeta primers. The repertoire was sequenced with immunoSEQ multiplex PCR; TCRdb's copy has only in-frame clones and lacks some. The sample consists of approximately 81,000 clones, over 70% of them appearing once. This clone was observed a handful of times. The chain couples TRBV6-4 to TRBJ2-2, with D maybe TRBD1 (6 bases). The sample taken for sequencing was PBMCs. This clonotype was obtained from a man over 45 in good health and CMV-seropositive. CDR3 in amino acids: CASRSGDTGELFF. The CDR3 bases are TGTGCCAGCAGATCAGGGGACACCGGGGAGCTGTTTTTT.